The T cell receptor (beta chain) under discussion was sequenced for a study of blood T cell repertoires in COVID-19. Study-wide context: Sites across the United States, Italy and Spain contributed samples from acute and convalescent COVID-19. T cells, B-cell-depleted T cells, or PBMCs provided the cDNA or gDNA that served as material.

V lost 4 bases, J lost 3 bases, and 10 bases lay in between. The CDR3 has 13 residues. CDR1 SGDLS and CDR2 YYNGEE come from the germline V gene. Produced via immunoSEQ multiplex PCR; TCRdb's table is partial and in-frame only. This table holds some 170,000 clones, approximately 80% found once. This TCR came from a man between 45 and 60 years old who had recovered from COVID-19. The genes are TRBV9 and TRBJ1-2; D is unclear. Input material: PBMCs or T cells enriched from blood (not recorded which). This CDR3 is CASSPLGDYGYTF. CDR3 coding DNA: TGTGCCAGCAGCCCTCTAGGAGACTATGGCTACACCTTC.